This paragraph covers one T cell receptor (beta chain) sequence. The data were obtained in a study of control samples from healthy donors and cancer patients. Repertoires were generated with immunoSEQ multiplex PCR, while TCRdb's copy carries only in-frame clones and drops some. The sample records about 120,000 clones, more than 70% being singletons. Per germline, CDR1 SGHTA and CDR2 FQGNSA. The CDR3 sequence is 16 residues long. The germline V and J ends were trimmed by 1 base and 4 bases, with 14 bases remaining between them. The receptor comes from a man in his 60s in good health. The rearrangement joins TRBV7-2 to TRBJ1-5, with no clear D. Sample: blood. CDR3 protein: CASSLDGRMGNQPQHF. In DNA form, the CDR3 reads TGTGCCAGCAGCTTAGACGGCAGGATGGGTAATCAGCCCCAGCATTTT.